Given below is one TCR beta chain in context. The CDR3 runs to 17 residues. V lost 4 bases, J lost 2 bases, and 9 bases stayed unmatched. In germline, CDR1 is LGHDT, CDR2 YNNKEL (reference sequence). Some clones are missing from TCRdb's copy, which holds only in-frame ones; the method was immunoSEQ multiplex PCR. The data contain tens of thousands of clones, around 87% of them seen just once; the ten biggest clones take up around 9.9%. The data originate from a study of blood T cell repertoires in COVID-19. As for the study in general: The samples span acute and convalescent COVID-19 from the United States, Italy and Spain.

Sequencing used peripheral blood. The J gene is TRBJ2-1, the V gene TRBV3-1 (or the pseudogene TRBV3-2); 9 bases line up with TRBD2. The source of this sequence is a human donor in a cohort sampled during active COVID-19. Here the CDR3 reads CASSPSELAGTYNEQFF. Written as DNA, the CDR3 is TGTGCCAGCAGCCCCAGCGAGCTAGCGGGAACCTACAATGAGCAGTTCTTC.